The rows below give T cell receptor beta chains drawn from one sample of a study of spatial heterogeneity in lung cancer. TCRdb processed the 5' RACE reads anew with MiXCR; each CDR3 protein has one entry. The sample holds about 18,000 distinct CDR3 sequences, about 7.5% seen once. The material was lung tumor tissue, obtained at surgery. These receptor sequences come from a male donor with early-stage non-small cell lung cancer. CDR3s include the opening cysteine and the closing phenylalanine or tryptophan. D genes are given only for firm matches. Where a row states a size, it is once, few, many or the class of an expanded clone; other rows omit it.

clone_size,j_call,v_call,d_call,cdr3_aa,cdr3_nt
many,TRBJ1-6,TRBV28,TRBD1,CASLRTGLSPLHF,TGTGCCAGCCTGCGGACAGGGCTCTCACCCCTCCACTTT
many,TRBJ1-5,TRBV15,NA,CATSGGQQVGNQPQHF,TGTGCCACCAGCGGCGGTCAACAGGTAGGCAATCAGCCCCAGCATTTT
NA,TRBJ2-2,TRBV14,TRBD1,CASSPFSGTANTGELFF,TGTGCCAGCAGCCCCTTTTCGGGGACAGCGAACACCGGGGAGCTGTTTTTT
many,TRBJ2-5,TRBV5-1,NA,CASSGTGMETQYF,TGCGCCAGCAGCGGTACAGGGATGGAGACCCAGTACTTC
NA,TRBJ2-7,TRBV28,NA,CASSGTPTYEQYF,TGTGCCAGCAGTGGAACACCTACCTACGAGCAGTACTTC
NA,TRBJ2-3,TRBV29-1,NA,CSVRGDSSTDTQYF,TGCAGCGTTCGTGGGGACTCCAGCACAGATACGCAGTATTTT
medium-sized,TRBJ1-2,TRBV7-9,NA,CASSLDGGANYGYTF,TGTGCCAGCAGCTTAGATGGAGGAGCTAACTATGGCTACACCTTC
many,TRBJ1-1,TRBV4-1,NA,CASTQRAQGTEAFF,TGCGCCAGCACCCAACGGGCCCAGGGGACTGAAGCTTTCTTT
few,TRBJ2-1,TRBV7-2,TRBD2,CASSLGGREGEQFF,TGTGCCAGCAGCTTAGGGGGCAGGGAGGGTGAGCAGTTCTTC
few,TRBJ2-7,TRBV10-3,TRBD1,CAISGGQGFSYEQYF,TGTGCCATCAGTGGGGGACAGGGCTTCTCCTACGAGCAGTACTTC
many,TRBJ1-1,TRBV6-5,NA,CASRSSGGGDTEAFF,TGTGCCAGCAGATCCTCCGGTGGGGGGGACACTGAAGCTTTCTTT
many,TRBJ1-5,TRBV2,NA,CASSGRRGGNQPQHF,TGTGCCAGCAGTGGACGCCGGGGTGGCAATCAGCCCCAGCATTTT
NA,TRBJ2-7,TRBV5-1,NA,CASSTTGYEQYF,TGCGCCAGCAGCACGACGGGATACGAGCAGTACTTC
many,TRBJ1-5,TRBV27,NA,CASRPTPGRQPQHF,TGTGCCAGCAGACCGACACCCGGAAGGCAGCCCCAGCATTTT
many,TRBJ2-7,TRBV4-2,NA,CASSPVVGTVSYEQYF,TGTGCCAGCAGCCCCGTAGTTGGGACGGTGAGCTACGAGCAGTACTTC
many,TRBJ1-1,TRBV30,NA,CAWNYQGSEAFF,TGTGCCTGGAATTACCAGGGATCTGAAGCTTTCTTT
medium-sized,TRBJ2-5,TRBV11-3,NA,CASSRGQETQYF,TGTGCCAGCAGTCGGGGGCAAGAGACCCAGTACTTC
many,TRBJ2-1,TRBV24-1,TRBD1,CATSGPGQGGIDEQFF,TGTGCCACCAGTGGCCCGGGACAGGGAGGTATAGATGAGCAGTTCTTC
many,TRBJ2-5,TRBV13,TRBD1,CASSQRTGPIQETQYF,TGTGCCAGCAGCCAGAGGACAGGACCAATCCAAGAGACCCAGTACTTC
NA,TRBJ2-5,TRBV11-2,TRBD2,CASSSGLAFETQYF,TGTGCCAGCAGCAGCGGACTAGCCTTCGAGACCCAGTACTTC
many,TRBJ2-4,TRBV20-1,NA,CSARVSYSLAKNIQYF,TGCAGTGCTAGAGTCTCGTATAGTTTAGCCAAAAACATTCAGTACTTC
few,TRBJ2-7,TRBV7-2,TRBD1,CASSFRGQGPISYEQYF,TGTGCCAGCAGCTTCCGAGGACAGGGACCTATCTCCTACGAGCAGTACTTC
many,TRBJ2-7,TRBV9,TRBD1,CASSVTGGSYEQYF,TGTGCCAGCAGCGTCACAGGGGGCAGCTACGAGCAGTACTTC
many,TRBJ2-1,TRBV7-2,NA,CASSLGAGSEQFF,TGTGCCAGCAGCTTAGGGGCGGGTAGCGAGCAGTTCTTC
medium-sized,TRBJ1-5,TRBV3-1,NA,CASSLGRQNQPQHF,TGTGCCAGCAGCTTGGGACGGCAAAATCAGCCCCAGCATTTT
many,TRBJ2-1,TRBV7-3,TRBD2,CASSYLAGGPYNEQFF,TGTGCCAGCAGCTATCTAGCGGGGGGGCCATACAATGAGCAGTTCTTC
many,TRBJ2-1,TRBV7-2,TRBD2,CASSLVVLAGGWQFF,TGTGCCAGCAGCTTAGTAGTTTTAGCGGGGGGGTGGCAGTTCTTC
NA,TRBJ1-2,TRBV6-1,TRBD1,CASSEVNGQGAVRVYGYTF,TGTGCCAGCAGTGAAGTGAATGGACAGGGGGCGGTTCGGGTCTATGGCTACACCTTC
many,TRBJ2-3,TRBV4-1,TRBD1,CASSQGDRGRTDTQYF,TGCGCCAGCAGCCAGGGGGACAGGGGGAGGACAGATACGCAGTATTTT
NA,TRBJ2-5,TRBV5-1,NA,CASSLVHGPETQYF,TGCGCCAGCAGCTTGGTGCACGGGCCGGAGACCCAGTACTTC
many,TRBJ2-1,TRBV3-1,TRBD2,CASSSRSGGVNEQFF,TGTGCCAGCAGCTCTCGTAGCGGGGGGGTCAATGAGCAGTTCTTC
many,TRBJ1-3,TRBV6-5,NA,CASSFSPGLISGNTIYF,TGTGCCAGCTCCTTTAGTCCGGGACTCATCTCTGGAAACACCATATATTTT
few,TRBJ2-5,TRBV6-5,TRBD2,CASSYGGIGTQYF,TGTGCCAGCAGCTACGGGGGGATAGGGACCCAGTACTTC
few,TRBJ1-6,TRBV7-2,TRBD1,CASSPTGASGNSPLHF,TGTGCCAGCAGCCCAACAGGGGCGTCGGGTAATTCACCCCTCCACTTT
many,TRBJ1-3,TRBV9,NA,CASSSRDRDIGTIYF,TGTGCCAGCAGCTCCCGGGATCGGGACATCGGCACCATATATTTT
many,TRBJ1-5,TRBV6-5,TRBD1,CASSYLSDRGGNQPQHF,TGTGCCAGCAGTTACCTATCCGACAGGGGAGGCAATCAGCCCCAGCATTTT
many,TRBJ2-1,TRBV18,NA,CASSPTGGEQFF,TGTGCCAGCTCACCGACAGGAGGTGAGCAGTTCTTC
many,TRBJ1-5,TRBV6-1,NA,CASLGLISQPQHF,TGTGCCAGCTTGGGACTTATCAGTCAGCCCCAGCATTTT
many,TRBJ1-1,TRBV20-1,NA,CSARDTWGMSAFF,TGCAGTGCTAGAGATACTTGGGGGATGTCAGCTTTCTTT
many,TRBJ2-5,TRBV5-1,TRBD1,CASSLGGQGDRGLETQYF,TGCGCCAGCAGCTTGGGAGGCCAGGGTGACAGGGGGCTAGAGACCCAGTACTTC
NA,TRBJ1-2,TRBV4-3,NA,CASSQERRANYGYTF,TGCGCCAGCAGCCAAGAGCGCAGGGCTAACTATGGCTACACCTTC
many,TRBJ1-2,TRBV3-1,NA,CASSFQGNYGYTF,TGTGCCAGCAGCTTCCAGGGTAACTATGGCTACACCTTC
many,TRBJ1-5,TRBV30,NA,CAWSQTPVRGGDQPQHF,TGTGCCTGGAGTCAGACCCCAGTTAGAGGTGGAGATCAGCCCCAGCATTTT
NA,TRBJ2-6,TRBV11-2,NA,CASSLAGANVLTF,TGTGCCAGCAGCTTAGCTGGGGCCAACGTCCTGACTTTC
many,TRBJ1-5,TRBV29-1,TRBD1,CSVRDRGNQPQHF,TGCAGCGTCCGGGACAGGGGCAATCAGCCCCAGCATTTT
few,TRBJ2-7,TRBV7-8,NA,CASSLAGTPDHEQYF,TGTGCCAGCAGCTTAGCCGGGACTCCGGACCACGAGCAGTACTTC
many,TRBJ1-1,TRBV12-3/TRBV12-4,NA,CASTQAGTANTEAFF,TGTGCCAGCACGCAGGCCGGGACGGCGAACACTGAAGCTTTCTTT
NA,TRBJ2-7,TRBV28,TRBD2,CASVSREGWYEQYF,TGTGCCAGCGTGAGCCGGGAGGGGTGGTACGAGCAGTACTTC
medium-sized,TRBJ2-6,TRBV2,TRBD2,CASSSGGGRSGANVLTF,TGTGCCAGCAGCAGCGGGGGGGGGAGGTCTGGGGCCAACGTCCTGACTTTC
NA,TRBJ2-7,TRBV4-1,NA,CASSHNQGEQYF,TGCGCCAGCAGCCATAACCAGGGGGAGCAGTACTTC
many,TRBJ1-5,TRBV3-1,TRBD1,CASSQRGPGGAGQPQHF,TGTGCCAGCAGCCAACGGGGGCCAGGGGGGGCAGGACAGCCCCAGCATTTT